One and the same sample provided the 17 T cell receptor beta chains below, sequenced in a study of metastatic and nonmetastatic thyroid tumors. There were no patients who had received any treatment before thyroid surgery. With MiXCR, TCRdb called clones anew from the PCR reads. The sample lists around 36,000 clones, about 29% seen once, with approximately 8% in the top ten. The source material was blood. Receptors originate from a female donor with papillary thyroid cancer or a benign thyroid nodule (not recorded which). Some clones in this sample may be carry-over from other donors' samples.

This clone occurred many times. The chain employs TRBV9 and TRBJ1-4, with D perhaps TRBD1 (6 bases). The CDR3 totals 16 residues. Germline V lookup: CDR1 SGDLS, CDR2 YYNGEE. Trimming shortened V by 3 bases and J by 5 bases, and 17 bases separated the two germline ends. CDR3 nucleotide sequence: TGTGCCAGCAGCGAGACCCCTCGGGGGGCAAATGAAAAACTGTTTTTT. It yields the protein CASSETPRGANEKLFF.

V gene TRBV20-1 combines with J gene TRBJ2-1; 12 nucleotides align to TRBD2. This CDR3 is 14 amino acids long. Trimming cost V 6 bases and J 4 bases; bases outside gene matches: 4. Germline V gene sequence: CDR1 DFQATT, CDR2 SNEGSKA (reference sequence). The CDR3 nucleotides are TGCAGTGCGCTAGCGGGGGGGACTTACAATGAGCAGTTCTTC. It yields the protein CSALAGGTYNEQFF.

This clone rates as medium-sized (0.01 to 0.1%). V usage is TRBV24-1 and J usage is TRBJ2-7; D perhaps matches TRBD2 (6 bases). CDR3 length: 15 amino acids. V shed 4 bases and J shed 5 bases, with 17 bases lying between them. Germline V gene data show CDR1 as KGHDR and CDR2 as SFDVKD. The chain's CDR3 is CATSESTSTWDEQYF. The CDR3 bases are TGTGCCACCAGTGAGTCCACTAGCACGTGGGACGAGCAGTACTTC.

This clone showed up many times. The chain employs TRBV19 and TRBJ2-2, with TRBD2 identical over 12 bases. Unmatched junction bases numbered 5, after V lost 9 bases and J lost 6 bases. In germline, CDR1 is LNHDA, CDR2 SQIVND (reference sequence). This CDR3 region has 14 residues. The CDR3 loop reads CASRTSGVPGELFF. Here the CDR3 DNA reads TGTGCCAGCAGGACTAGCGGGGTCCCCGGGGAGCTGTTTTTT.

The J gene is TRBJ2-1, the V gene TRBV18, with TRBD2 matching over 10 bases. The trim removed 6 bases at V and 10 bases at J, leaving 6 bases unmatched. CDR1 is KGHSH, CDR2 LQKENI, per germline. This CDR3 has 13 amino acids. The chain's CDR3 is CASSRTSGMEQFF. Here the CDR3 DNA reads TGTGCCAGCTCTCGGACTAGCGGTATGGAGCAGTTCTTC.

This clone was seen a few times. J is TRBJ2-7 and V is TRBV19, with D possibly being TRBD2 (7 bases). Germline V gives CDR1 LNHDA, CDR2 SQIVND (reference sequence). The CDR3 runs to 15 residues. The V and J ends lost 3 bases and 0 bases respectively, with 12 bases between them. This CDR3 is CASSIGRGASYEQYF. In nucleotides, the CDR3 is TGTGCCAGTAGTATCGGACGGGGGGCCTCCTACGAGCAGTACTTC.

In this sample, this clone turned up a few times. V and J are TRBV6-2 or TRBV6-3 and TRBJ1-2; TRBD1 matches at 7 bases. There are 14 residues in the CDR3. With V trimmed by 6 bases and J by 7 bases, 11 bases remained unmatched. Germline-derived CDR1 and CDR2 are MNHEY and SVGEGT. In nucleotides, the CDR3 is TGTGCCAGCAGGGAGACAGGGAAAATTATTGGCTACACCTTC. Encoded protein: CASRETGKIIGYTF.

CDR3 protein: CSIATGGSTEAFF. The CDR3 region has the DNA TGCAGCATAGCGACAGGCGGGAGCACTGAAGCTTTCTTT. The chain employs TRBV29-1 and TRBJ1-1; a possible D gene is TRBD1 (6 bases). The germline gives CDR1 SQVTM, CDR2 ANQGSEA. The V end was cut by 8 bases, the J end by 4 bases, with 17 bases between. The CDR3 consists of 13 residues.

This clone has a count of ten or more. This chain links TRBV5-8 with TRBJ2-1; D unclear. The CDR3 is 15 amino acids. Germline V lookup: CDR1 SGHTS, CDR2 YDEGEE. Trimming left V 0 bases short and J 7 bases short, with 14 bases between. CDR3 loop: CASSLGPLYSNEQFF. The CDR3 DNA reads TGTGCCAGCAGCTTGGGGCCACTATATTCTAATGAGCAGTTCTTC.

This clone was counted ten times or more. J is TRBJ2-7 and V is TRBV4-1; TRBD1 or TRBD2 may be the D gene (5 bases each). The germline V and J ends were trimmed by 1 base and 7 bases, with 17 bases remaining between them. Germline V gene data show CDR1 as MGHRA and CDR2 as YSYEKL. This CDR3 region has 15 residues. CDR3 loop: CASSQVGPGWEEQYF. CDR3 nucleotides: TGCGCCAGCAGCCAAGTAGGGCCAGGGTGGGAGGAGCAGTACTTC.

This clone was counted once. A much more abundant neighbour one base away suggests this may be a read error. The rearrangement uses TRBV30 and TRBJ1-2, with 8 bases fitting TRBD1. With 7 bases clipped from V and 5 bases from J, the junction kept 18 bases outside the gene matches. Germline CDR1 reads GTSNPN; CDR2 reads SVGIG (reference sequence). This CDR3 has 16 residues. The CDR3 DNA sequence: TGTGCCTTTACCAGGACAGGGAGCCTACCGTCTTATGGCTACACCTTC. Its protein is CAFTRTGSLPSYGYTF. The complete variable domain, with remaining parts taken from reference TRBV30 and TRBJ1-2, reads SQTIHQWPATLVQPVGSPLSLECTVEGTSNPNLYWYRQAAGRGLQLLFYSVGIGQISSEVPQNLSASRPQDRQFILSSKKLLLSDSGFYLCAFTRTGSLPSYGYTFGSGTRLTVV.

V is TRBV20-1 and J is TRBJ2-7, with D hard to call. Germline V lookup: CDR1 DFQATT, CDR2 SNEGSKA (reference sequence). The CDR3 is 14 amino acids. With 1 base removed from V and 1 base from J, the gap between germline ends came to 11 bases. CDR3 DNA: TGCAGTGCTAGAGGAGAGTCTGTGTCCTACGAGCAGTACTTC. It encodes CSARGESVSYEQYF.

Ten or more counts support this clone. This rearrangement joins TRBV30 to TRBJ1-4, with 7 bases matching TRBD1. The J segment lost 6 bases and the V segment lost 5 bases, leaving 9 bases of the junction unmatched. The CDR3 runs 14 residues. Germline V gives CDR1 GTSNPN, CDR2 SVGIG (reference sequence). CDR3 sequence (DNA): TGTGCCTGGGACCCCGGGACAGCGCATGAAAAACTGTTTTTT. This codes for CAWDPGTAHEKLFF.

With regard to this clone: An end of the junction differs from the germline gene, which may be a read error. The gene calls are TRBV6-1 and TRBJ2-7; TRBD2 might be the D (6 bases). The CDR3 has 14 residues. The germline CDR1 and CDR2 sequences are MNHNS and SASEGT. DNA of the CDR3: TGTGCCAGCGGGGTACTATCGGGAGTCAACGAGCAGAACTTC. This codes for CASGVLSGVNEQNF.

This clone came up many times. The chain carries TRBV6-4 and TRBJ2-3; 9 nucleotides match TRBD2. The V gene end was trimmed by 3 bases and the J gene end by 5 bases; junction bases not matched to a gene: 6. CDR3 length: 15 amino acids. The germline V gene encodes CDR1 MRHNA and CDR2 SNTAGT. The CDR3 sequence is CASSEGGGAGDTQYF. In DNA, the CDR3 is TGTGCCAGCAGTGAGGGCGGGGGGGCTGGAGATACGCAGTATTTT.

The table lists this clone with many counts. V is TRBV3-1 and J is TRBJ1-4; D not resolved. The CDR3 contains 15 residues. Looked up from germline, CDR1 is LGHDT and CDR2 is YNNKEL (reference sequence). The V gene lost 3 bases and the J gene lost 3 bases, with 11 bases spanning the gap. CDR3 protein: CASSHSGSANEKLFF. In nucleotides, the CDR3 is TGTGCCAGCAGCCATTCTGGGTCCGCTAATGAAAAACTGTTTTTT.

The V and J genes are TRBV11-1 and TRBJ1-4, with D possibly TRBD1 on 6 matching bases. CDR3 length equals 15 residues. Trimming pared 2 bases from V and 6 bases from J, leaving 13 bases between. CDR1 is SGHAT, CDR2 FQDESV, per germline (reference sequence). The CDR3 DNA reads as TGTGCCAGCAGCTTAACACAGGGATTTGATGAAAAACTGTTTTTT. Residues: CASSLTQGFDEKLFF. Full variable domain (outside the CDR3, taken from reference TRBV11-1 and TRBJ1-4): EAEVAQSPRYKITEKSQAVAFWCDPISGHATLYWYRQILGQGPELLVQFQDESVVDDSQLPKDRFSAERLKGVDSTLKIQPAELGDSAMYLCASSLTQGFDEKLFFGSGTQLSVL.